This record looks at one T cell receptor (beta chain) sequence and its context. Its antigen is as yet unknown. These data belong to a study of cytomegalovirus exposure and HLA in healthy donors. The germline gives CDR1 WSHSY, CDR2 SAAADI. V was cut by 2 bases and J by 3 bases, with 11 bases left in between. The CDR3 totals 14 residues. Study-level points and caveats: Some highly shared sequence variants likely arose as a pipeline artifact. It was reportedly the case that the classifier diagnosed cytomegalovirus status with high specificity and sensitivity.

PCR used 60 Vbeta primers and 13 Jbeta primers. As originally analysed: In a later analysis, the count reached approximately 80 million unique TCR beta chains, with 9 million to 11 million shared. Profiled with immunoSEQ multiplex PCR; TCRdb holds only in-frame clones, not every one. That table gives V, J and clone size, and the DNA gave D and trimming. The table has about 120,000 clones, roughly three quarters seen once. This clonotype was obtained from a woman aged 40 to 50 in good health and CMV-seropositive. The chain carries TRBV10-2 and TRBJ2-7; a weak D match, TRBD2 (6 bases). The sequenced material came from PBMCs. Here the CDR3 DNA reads TGCGCCAGCAGTGAGCCCCGGACTATCTACGAGCAGTACTTC. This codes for CASSEPRTIYEQYF.